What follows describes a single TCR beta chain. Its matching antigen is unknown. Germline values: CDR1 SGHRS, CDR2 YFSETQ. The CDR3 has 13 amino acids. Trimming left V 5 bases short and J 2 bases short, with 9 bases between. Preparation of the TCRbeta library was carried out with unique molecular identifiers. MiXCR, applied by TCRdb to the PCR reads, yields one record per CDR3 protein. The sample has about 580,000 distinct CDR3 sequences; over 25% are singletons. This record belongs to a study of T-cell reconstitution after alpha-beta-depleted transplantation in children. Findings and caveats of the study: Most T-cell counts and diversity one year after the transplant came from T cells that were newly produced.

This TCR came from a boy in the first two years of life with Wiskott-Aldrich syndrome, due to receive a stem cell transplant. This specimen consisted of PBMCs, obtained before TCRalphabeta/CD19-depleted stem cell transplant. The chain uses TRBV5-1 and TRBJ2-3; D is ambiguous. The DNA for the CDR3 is TGCGCCAGCAGAGAAAGTGCCACAGATACGCAGTATTTT. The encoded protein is CASRESATDTQYF.